Below are 9 T cell receptor beta chains sequenced from a single sample in a study of neurological immune-mediated disorders. Each CDR3 protein is one row after TCRdb ran MiXCR on the 5' RACE reads. The data hold under 45,000 distinct CDR3 sequences, with less than 5% observed a single time. The sample was PBMCs. The receptors were sampled from a young man with multiple sclerosis.

This clonotype has ten or more counts. The rearrangement uses TRBV12-3 or TRBV12-4 and TRBJ1-4; the D is unclear. This CDR3 is 14 amino acids long. V was cut by 4 bases and J by 6 bases, with 12 bases left in between. The CDR3 DNA reads TGTGCCAGCAGTTATATTTACCATCATGAAAAACTGTTTTTT. This translates into CASSYIYHHEKLFF.

This clonotype was seen at least ten times. This chain uses TRBV6-5 with TRBJ1-2; no firm D call. There are 13 residues in the CDR3. Germline-derived CDR1 and CDR2 are MNHEY and SVGAGI. Between the trimmed V and J ends, which lost 6 bases and 4 bases, there was a span of 12 bases. CDR3 nucleotide sequence: TGTGCCAGCAGCCAACCCGGAGGCTATGGCTACACCTTC. This sequence encodes CASSQPGGYGYTF.

This clonotype was seen only a few times. The chain has TRBV10-1 and TRBJ1-3; D is perhaps TRBD1 (5 bases). Germline V gene sequence: CDR1 WNHNN, CDR2 SYGVQD (reference sequence). This CDR3 is 14 amino acids long. Trimming left V 2 bases short and J 2 bases short, with 7 bases between. CDR3 nucleotides: TGCGCCAGCAGTGAGCGGGGCCCTGGAAACACCATATATTTT. Protein: CASSERGPGNTIYF.

On this clonotype itself: Mismatch with germline at one junction end may stem from a read error. V and J are TRBV20-1 and TRBJ2-6; D tentatively reads TRBD1 or TRBD2 (5 bases each). Per the germline V gene, CDR1 is DFQATT and CDR2 is SNEGSKA (reference sequence). The CDR3 spans 14 residues. The CDR3 DNA reads as TGCAGTGCTGCGCAGGGAGCTGGGGCCAAAGTCCTGACTTTC. Its protein is CSAAQGAGAKVLTF.

This clonotype was recorded at least ten times. J is TRBJ1-4 and V is TRBV20-1; D gene uncertain. Trimming left V 5 bases short and J 5 bases short, with 6 bases between. Germline CDR1 DFQATT, CDR2 SNEGSKA (reference sequence). The CDR3 length is 11 residues. CDR3 bases: TGCAGTGCTCCAGTAAATGAAAAACTGTTTTTT. This gives the protein CSAPVNEKLFF.

This clonotype has a count of ten or more. The gene calls are TRBV4-1 and TRBJ1-2, with 12 bases fitting TRBD1. J lost 4 bases, V lost 0 bases, and 9 bases had no gene match. Germline CDR1 and CDR2: MGHRA and YSYEKL. This CDR3 is built from 18 residues. Here the CDR3 reads CASSQDDSGTGGSYGYTF. Here the CDR3 DNA reads TGCGCCAGCAGCCAAGATGATTCCGGGACAGGGGGCAGCTATGGCTACACCTTC.

This clonotype was detected many times. The J gene is TRBJ2-1, the V gene TRBV3-1; 9 bases map to TRBD2. The CDR3 consists of 16 residues. Per germline, CDR1 LGHDT and CDR2 YNNKEL (reference sequence). The trim removed 4 bases at V and 4 bases at J, leaving 8 bases unmatched. The CDR3 DNA reads TGTGCCAGCAGCCTAGTTAGCGGGGGATTTTACAATGAGCAGTTCTTC. The encoded protein is CASSLVSGGFYNEQFF.

This clonotype was seen many times. J is TRBJ2-7 and V is TRBV5-1; the D is unclear. Germline V gene lookup returns CDR1 SGHRS and CDR2 YFSETQ. This CDR3 has 13 residues. The V end was cut by 2 bases, the J end by 5 bases, with 11 bases between. CDR3 bases: TGCGCCAGCAGCTTAGGTTCGGTGGACGAGCAGTACTTC. It is translated as CASSLGSVDEQYF.

This clonotype was recorded many times. The chain couples TRBV9 to TRBJ2-1; 11 positions match TRBD2. Trimming removed 3 bases from V and 7 bases from J; junction bases left unmatched: 12. The CDR3 has 17 amino acids. Germline assignment: CDR1 SGDLS and CDR2 YYNGEE. DNA for the CDR3: TGTGCCAGCAGCGGCAGGACTAGCGGGTCACCGAGTAATGAGCAGTTCTTC. Amino acids: CASSGRTSGSPSNEQFF.